The clone carrying this TCR beta chain showed up just a few times. The germline V and J ends were trimmed by 5 bases and 7 bases, with 12 bases remaining between them. Germline values: CDR1 SNHLY, CDR2 FYNNEI. The CDR3 is 12 amino acids. The data were produced by immunoSEQ multiplex PCR, yet TCRdb's version contains in-frame clones alone and is incomplete. The sample holds about 60,000 clones; roughly 84% are singletons and the top ten take about 9.4%. This sample is drawn from a study of blood T cell repertoires in COVID-19. The chain uses TRBV2 and TRBJ2-7; TRBD1 might be the D (6 bases). This TCR was sampled from a man aged 45-65 years with COVID-19, enrolled during active disease. The sequencing input was peripheral blood. The CDR3 DNA follows: TGTGCCAGCAGTCGACAGGTGGCGGAGCAGTACTTC. Its protein is CASSRQVAEQYF. The entire variable domain, with the rest obtained from reference TRBV2 and TRBJ2-7, is as follows: EPEVTQTPSHQVTQMGQEVILRCVPISNHLYFYWYRQILGQKVEFLVSFYNNEISEKSEIFDDQFSVERPDGSNFTLKIRSTKLEDSAMYFCASSRQVAEQYFGPGTRLTVT.